The clone carrying this T cell receptor (beta chain) was counted between two and nine times. Its specificity is not known. The data belong to a study of OX40 agonist ivuxolimab in advanced cancers. Study information: The mean age was approximately 56 years, ranging from about 23 to 79, with approximately 83% of participants male.

Broader study findings: Nonresponders, in some cases, also had low normalized T-cell clonal expansion.

CDR1 and CDR2 (germline): MGHRA, YSYEKL. This CDR3 is 16 amino acids long. Trimming at V came to 6 bases and at J to 4 bases, leaving 7 bases not matched to a gene. Here immunoSEQ multiplex PCR was the method, and the copy in TCRdb shows in-frame clones only, minus some. The table has more than 45,000 clones, about nine tenths seen once; the top ten hold under 10%. The source is an adult with an advanced solid tumor such as melanoma, head and neck, liver or kidney cancer. This specimen was CD4+ or CD8+ T cells sorted from blood, taken in a trial of the OX40 agonist ivuxolimab. The rearrangement joins TRBV4-1 to TRBJ2-3; 13 nucleotides match TRBD2. The CDR3 spells CASRSRLAGGADTQYF. The CDR3 bases are TGCGCCAGCAGATCGCGACTAGCGGGAGGAGCAGATACGCAGTATTTT.